The clone carrying this T cell receptor beta chain was counted a few times. The antigen is not known. These data come from a study of blood T cells in healthy people across ages. General study results and limits: Any changes in expanded clonotypes were possibly confounded, as donor CMV status remained unknown. Naive CD4+ cells and diversity were both higher in long-lived donors than in aged donors. Naive and antigen-experienced cells were not separated, limiting conclusive comparison.

Sample-barcoded 5' priming and a J-beta primer mix drove a second PCR of about 6 to 12 cycles. A template-switch adaptor containing 12 random nucleotides labeled each cDNA molecule. TCRdb passed the 5' RACE reads through MiXCR, listing each CDR3 protein once. Of about 780,000 distinct CDR3 sequences listed, approximately 59% are singletons. Sequencing was performed on blood. This TCR came from a man aged 30 to 45 in good health.

CDR3 loop: CASSYSLRETQYF. CDR3 coding DNA: TGTGCCAGCAGTTACTCGTTGCGAGAGACCCAGTACTTC. V gene TRBV6-5 combines with J gene TRBJ2-5; D remains ambiguous. Trimming took off 0 bases at V and 4 bases at J, with 6 bases between the two ends. The CDR3 has 13 amino acids. From germline, CDR1 is MNHEY and CDR2 SVGAGI.